This entry concerns a single TCR beta chain. This sample stems from a study of blood T cell repertoires in COVID-19. The overall study: From the United States, Italy and Spain came samples of acute and convalescent COVID-19. In each case, the material was cDNA or gDNA derived from T cells, B-cell-depleted T cells, or PBMCs.

J lost 7 bases, V lost 5 bases, and 6 bases had no gene match. The germline V gene encodes CDR1 SGHDN and CDR2 FVKESK. This CDR3 has 14 amino acids. As originally analysed: Counts of nucleated cells, estimated from reference gene primer amplification, were obtained. Sequencing used immunoSEQ multiplex PCR; TCRdb keeps in-frame clones, though not all of them. The DNA gave D and trimming, while V, J and clone size come from that table. The table records about 52,000 clones, around 81% of them present only once. The Seattle patients joined while their infection was active and were tracked longitudinally afterward.

This receptor was taken from a woman of 80 years or more with COVID-19, enrolled during active disease. Sequencing input: peripheral blood. The chain recombines TRBV14 with TRBJ2-2, with 8 bases lining up with TRBD1. In DNA form, the CDR3 reads TGTGCCAGCAGCGTGCAGGGGGCGATCGGGGAGCTGTTTTTT. This sequence encodes CASSVQGAIGELFF.